This T cell receptor (beta chain) comes out of a study of blood T cell repertoires in COVID-19 (dated by TCRdb to the early 2020s). The study in broad terms: Collaborator samples came from the United States, Italy and Spain and covered acute and convalescent phases of COVID-19. Where available, HLA class I and class II types were taken from metadata supplied by the sample provider and were not determined by assay-based typing. A freely available public database, intended as a resource for researchers studying the immune response to SARS-CoV-2, is where the repertoires were released. The prospective study material was composed of cDNA or gDNA derived from T cells, B-cell-depleted T cells, or PBMCs. Samples came from the ongoing ImmuneRACE study (first 160 participants) plus 1,254 subjects from 6 global collaborators. Subjects who had been exposed to COVID-19, were actively infected with it, or had recovered from it provided the deeply sampled blood TCRbeta repertoires that made up the dataset. A de-identified subject ID, COVID-19 status, age in years and sex were almost always included in the sample metadata. Broad study findings and their caveats: The amount of clinical and demographic metadata varied by source and participant and was provided uncurated.

TCRbeta CDR3 regions were amplified from genomic DNA using the immunoSEQ Assay, a bias-controlled multiplex PCR. The authors' pipeline ran thus. Nucleated cell counts per sample were estimated from amplification of reference gene primers within the assay. To quantify the absolute abundance of each unique TCRbeta CDR3 rearrangement, sequence reads were collapsed and filtered. For each sample, productive Simpson clonality was calculated by taking the square root of Simpson's diversity index across productive rearrangements. The immuneACCESS repertoire file appears here via TCRdb, limited to in-frame rearrangements. These files lack a portion of the clones; in checked studies, under half of the deficit traces to unresolved V genes, and the cause of the others is not known. V, J and clone size were drawn from that table, and D and trimming were deduced from the DNA. Within this sample are around 430,000 clones, with about 87% of them counted one time only. The ten top clones hold over 10% of the sample.

Note on this clone: Its antigen is still unknown. No quality values exist for individual bases; no much larger clone is one base distant.

At one collaborating source in Seattle, patients were enrolled during active infection and were followed longitudinally through the course of disease. The collaborating institutions used their own protocols to collect whole blood in K2EDTA tubes. For TCRbeta analysis, collaborators shipped samples in one of three forms: frozen whole blood, isolated PBMCs, or DNA extracted from either of those sample types. The CDR3 goes from the cysteine to the phenylalanine over 16 residues. CDR3 DNA is the only sequence kept; it has 48 bases, read in frame from the first base. Between the V and J ends, shortened by 3 bases and 2 bases respectively, the junction contains 16 bases. The germline V gene gives CDR1 as LGHNA and CDR2 as YNFKEQ.

The sample taken for sequencing was peripheral blood. This TCR was recovered from a woman aged 50 to 60 with COVID-19, enrolled during active disease. The chain employs TRBV4-2 and TRBJ1-1, with TRBD1 tentatively as D gene (6 bases match). CDR3 reads: CASSQKYRAKNTEAFF. The nucleotides read TGTGCCAGCAGCCAGAAGTACAGGGCGAAAAACACTGAAGCTTTCTTT.